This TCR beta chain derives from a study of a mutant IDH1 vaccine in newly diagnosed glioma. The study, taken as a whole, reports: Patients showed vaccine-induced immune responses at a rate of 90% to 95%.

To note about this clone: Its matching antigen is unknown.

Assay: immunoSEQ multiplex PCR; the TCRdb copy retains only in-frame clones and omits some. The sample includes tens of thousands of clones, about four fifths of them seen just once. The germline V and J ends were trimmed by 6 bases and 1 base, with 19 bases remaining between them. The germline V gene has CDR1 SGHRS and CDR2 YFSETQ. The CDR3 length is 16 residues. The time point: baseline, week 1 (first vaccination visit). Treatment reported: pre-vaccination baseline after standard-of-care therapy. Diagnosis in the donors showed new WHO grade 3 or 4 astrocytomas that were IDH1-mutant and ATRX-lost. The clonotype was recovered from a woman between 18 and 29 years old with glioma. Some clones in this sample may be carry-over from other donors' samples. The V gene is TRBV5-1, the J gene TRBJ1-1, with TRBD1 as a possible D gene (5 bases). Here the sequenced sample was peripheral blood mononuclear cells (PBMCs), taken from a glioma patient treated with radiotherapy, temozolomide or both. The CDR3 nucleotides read TGCGCCAGCACCCCGATCCCGATGGGGGGGAACACTGAAGCTTTCTTT. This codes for CASTPIPMGGNTEAFF. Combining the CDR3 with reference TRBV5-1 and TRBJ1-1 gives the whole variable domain KAGVTQTPRYLIKTRGQQVTLSCSPISGHRSVSWYQQTPGQGLQFLFEYFSETQRNKGNFPGRFSGRQFSNSRSEMNVSTLELGDSALYLCASTPIPMGGNTEAFFGQGTRLTVV.